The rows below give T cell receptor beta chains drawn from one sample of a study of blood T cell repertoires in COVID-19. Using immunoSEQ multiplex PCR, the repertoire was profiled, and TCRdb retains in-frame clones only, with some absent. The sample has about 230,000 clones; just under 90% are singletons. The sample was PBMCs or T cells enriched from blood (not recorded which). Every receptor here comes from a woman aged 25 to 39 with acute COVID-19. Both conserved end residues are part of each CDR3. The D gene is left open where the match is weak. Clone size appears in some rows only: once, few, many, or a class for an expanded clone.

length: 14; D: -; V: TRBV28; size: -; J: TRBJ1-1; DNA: TGTGCCAGCAGTTGGGCAGCTCTGAACACTGAAGCTTTCTTT; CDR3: CASSWAALNTEAFF
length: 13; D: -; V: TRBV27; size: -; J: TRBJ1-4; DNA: TGTGCCAGCAGTTGGAGATTTAATGAAAAACTGTTTTTT; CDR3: CASSWRFNEKLFF
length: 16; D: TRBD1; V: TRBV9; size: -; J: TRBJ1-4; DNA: TGTGCCAGCAGCGTAGAGCCAGGGGGGACGAATGAAAAACTGTTTTTT; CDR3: CASSVEPGGTNEKLFF
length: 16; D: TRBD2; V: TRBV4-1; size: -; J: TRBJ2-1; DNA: TGCGCCAGCAGCCAAGTTACTAGCGGGGGTTACAATGAGCAGTTCTTC; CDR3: CASSQVTSGGYNEQFF
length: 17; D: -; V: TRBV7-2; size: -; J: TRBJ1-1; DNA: TGTGCCAGCAGCTTAGGCCGGACAGAAGAATCAGACACTGAAGCTTTCTTT; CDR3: CASSLGRTEESDTEAFF
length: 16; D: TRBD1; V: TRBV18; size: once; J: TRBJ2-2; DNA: TGTGCCAGCTCCCCGACAGGGGCCTATCAAACCGGGGAGCTGTTTTTT; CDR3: CASSPTGAYQTGELFF
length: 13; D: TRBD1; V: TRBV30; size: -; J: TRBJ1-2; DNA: TGTGCCTGGGAACTGAGACAGGGGAATGGCTACACCTTC; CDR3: CAWELRQGNGYTF
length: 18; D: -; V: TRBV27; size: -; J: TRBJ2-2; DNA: TGTGCCAGCAGTTTATCCTCCCGTGGAATGGGCAACACCGGGGAGCTGTTTTTT; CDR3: CASSLSSRGMGNTGELFF
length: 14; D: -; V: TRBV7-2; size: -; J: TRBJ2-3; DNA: TGTGCCAGCAGCCTTCTTAGCGGCACAGATACGCAGTATTTT; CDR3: CASSLLSGTDTQYF
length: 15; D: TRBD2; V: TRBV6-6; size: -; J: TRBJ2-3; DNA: TGTGCCAGCAGTTCTAGCGGGAGCTTCACAGATACGCAGTATTTT; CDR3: CASSSSGSFTDTQYF
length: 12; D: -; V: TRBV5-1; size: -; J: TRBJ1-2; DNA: TGCGCCAGCGATAACCATTTGGGCGGCTACACCTTC; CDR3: CASDNHLGGYTF
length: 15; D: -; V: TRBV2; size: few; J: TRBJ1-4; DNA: TGTGCCAGCAGGACAGAAGAAGCAACTAATGAAAAACTGTTTTTT; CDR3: CASRTEEATNEKLFF
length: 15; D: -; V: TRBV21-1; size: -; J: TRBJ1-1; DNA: TGTGCCAGCAGCAAACGGGCAGGGGCTGGGACTGAAGCTTTCTTT; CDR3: CASSKRAGAGTEAFF
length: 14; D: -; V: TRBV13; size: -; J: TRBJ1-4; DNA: TGTGCCAGCAGCACGTTGCGGGACCAAGGAAAACTGTTTTTT; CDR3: CASSTLRDQGKLFF
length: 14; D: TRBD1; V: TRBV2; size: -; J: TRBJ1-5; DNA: TGTGCCAGTGAGACAGGGTCGGGCAATCAGCCCCAGCATTTT; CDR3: CASETGSGNQPQHF
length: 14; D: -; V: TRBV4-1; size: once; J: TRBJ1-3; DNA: TGCGCCAGCAGCGGAGAGGGAGGTGGAAACACCATATATTTT; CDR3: CASSGEGGGNTIYF
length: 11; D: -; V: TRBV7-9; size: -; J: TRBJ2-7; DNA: TGTGCCAGCAGCTTCCAGGCCGAGCAGTACTTC; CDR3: CASSFQAEQYF
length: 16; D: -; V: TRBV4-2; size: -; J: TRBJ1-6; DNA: TGTGCCAGCAGCCAAGTCCAACAGCACAACAATTCACCCCTCCACTTT; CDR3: CASSQVQQHNNSPLHF